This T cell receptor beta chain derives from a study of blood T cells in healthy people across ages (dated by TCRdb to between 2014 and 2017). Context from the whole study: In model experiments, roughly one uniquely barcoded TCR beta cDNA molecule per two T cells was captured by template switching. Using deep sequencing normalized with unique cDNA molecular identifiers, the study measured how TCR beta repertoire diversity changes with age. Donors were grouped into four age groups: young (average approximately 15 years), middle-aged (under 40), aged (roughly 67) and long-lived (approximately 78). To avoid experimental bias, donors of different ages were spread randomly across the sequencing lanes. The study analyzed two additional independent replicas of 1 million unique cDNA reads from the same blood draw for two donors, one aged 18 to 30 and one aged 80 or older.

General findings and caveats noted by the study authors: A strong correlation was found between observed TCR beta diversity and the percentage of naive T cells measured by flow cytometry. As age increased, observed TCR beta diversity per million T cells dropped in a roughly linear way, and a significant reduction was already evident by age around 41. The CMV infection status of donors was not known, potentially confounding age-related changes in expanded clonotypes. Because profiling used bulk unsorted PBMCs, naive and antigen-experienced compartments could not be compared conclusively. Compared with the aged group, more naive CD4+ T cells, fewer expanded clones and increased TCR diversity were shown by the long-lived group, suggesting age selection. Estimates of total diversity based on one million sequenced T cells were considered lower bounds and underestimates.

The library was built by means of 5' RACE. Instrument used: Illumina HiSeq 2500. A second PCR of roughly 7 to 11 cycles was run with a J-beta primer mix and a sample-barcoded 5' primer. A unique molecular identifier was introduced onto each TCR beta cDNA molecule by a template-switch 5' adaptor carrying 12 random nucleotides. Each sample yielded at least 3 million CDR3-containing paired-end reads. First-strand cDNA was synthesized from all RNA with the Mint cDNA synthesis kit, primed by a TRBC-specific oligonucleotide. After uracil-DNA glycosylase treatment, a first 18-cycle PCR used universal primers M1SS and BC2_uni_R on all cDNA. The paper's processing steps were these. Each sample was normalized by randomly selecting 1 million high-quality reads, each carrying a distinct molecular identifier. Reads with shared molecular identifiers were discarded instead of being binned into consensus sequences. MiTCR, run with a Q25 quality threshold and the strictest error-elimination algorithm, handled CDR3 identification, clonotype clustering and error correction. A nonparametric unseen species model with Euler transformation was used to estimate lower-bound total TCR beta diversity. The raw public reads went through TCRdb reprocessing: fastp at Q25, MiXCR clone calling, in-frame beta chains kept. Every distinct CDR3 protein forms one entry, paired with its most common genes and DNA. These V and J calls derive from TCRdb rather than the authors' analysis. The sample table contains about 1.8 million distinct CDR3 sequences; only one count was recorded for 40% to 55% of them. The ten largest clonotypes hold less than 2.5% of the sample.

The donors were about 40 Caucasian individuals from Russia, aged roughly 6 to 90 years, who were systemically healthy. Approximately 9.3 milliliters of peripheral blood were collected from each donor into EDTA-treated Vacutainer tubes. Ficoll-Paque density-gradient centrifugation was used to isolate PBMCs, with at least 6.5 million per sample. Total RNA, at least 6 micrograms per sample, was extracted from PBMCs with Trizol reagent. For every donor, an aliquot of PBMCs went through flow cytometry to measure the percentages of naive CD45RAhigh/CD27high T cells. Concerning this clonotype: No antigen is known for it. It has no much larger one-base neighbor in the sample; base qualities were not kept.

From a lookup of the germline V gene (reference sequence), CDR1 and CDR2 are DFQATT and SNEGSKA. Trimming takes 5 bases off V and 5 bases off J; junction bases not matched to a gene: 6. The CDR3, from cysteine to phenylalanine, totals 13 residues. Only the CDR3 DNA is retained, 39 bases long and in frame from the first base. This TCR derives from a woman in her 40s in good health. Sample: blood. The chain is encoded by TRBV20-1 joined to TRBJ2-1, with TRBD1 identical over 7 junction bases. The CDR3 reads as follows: CSARRGPDNEQFF. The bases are TGCAGTGCTCGAAGGGGGCCCGACAATGAGCAGTTCTTC.